Listed below are T cell receptor beta chains from one sample, sequenced in a study of control samples from healthy donors and cancer patients. This table comes from immunoSEQ multiplex PCR, and its TCRdb copy is limited to in-frame clones, with some not included. Here the sample spans 150,000 to 200,000 clones, around 90% being singletons. The sequenced sample consisted of blood. These receptors came from a man between 18 and 29 years old in good health. Both conserved end residues are part of each CDR3. D genes are given only for firm matches.

D gene: TRBD1
J gene: TRBJ2-1
V gene: TRBV6-6
CDR3 protein: CASSLGDRKYNEQFF

D gene: .
J gene: TRBJ1-2
V gene: TRBV18
CDR3 protein: CASSPVGAPNQGYTF

D gene: TRBD2
J gene: TRBJ2-7
V gene: TRBV5-1
CDR3 protein: CATQPTSGGQTYEQYF

D gene: TRBD1
J gene: TRBJ2-2
V gene: TRBV5-5
CDR3 protein: CASSLGITGGTGELFF

D gene: .
J gene: TRBJ1-2
V gene: TRBV20-1
CDR3 protein: CSAIRNYGYTF

D gene: .
J gene: TRBJ2-7
V gene: TRBV19
CDR3 protein: CASSVGRQPWGEQYF

D gene: TRBD1
J gene: TRBJ2-5
V gene: TRBV18
CDR3 protein: CASSPGQPKETQYF

D gene: .
J gene: TRBJ2-5
V gene: TRBV14
CDR3 protein: CASSLLFTPKETQYF

D gene: TRBD2
J gene: TRBJ2-3
V gene: TRBV18
CDR3 protein: CASSPTPPGLAGVTDTQYF

D gene: .
J gene: TRBJ2-6
V gene: TRBV7-8
CDR3 protein: CASSYNRDSRFSGANVLTF

D gene: .
J gene: TRBJ1-4
V gene: TRBV19
CDR3 protein: CASSIGRSSEKLFF

D gene: .
J gene: TRBJ1-2
V gene: TRBV20-1
CDR3 protein: CSARQSYGYTF

D gene: .
J gene: TRBJ2-6
V gene: TRBV5-1
CDR3 protein: CASSPVGSGANVLTF

D gene: TRBD1
J gene: TRBJ1-2
V gene: TRBV4-3
CDR3 protein: CASRPGQESYGYTF

D gene: .
J gene: TRBJ2-1
V gene: TRBV7-7
CDR3 protein: CASSLGAENEQFF

D gene: .
J gene: TRBJ2-5
V gene: TRBV5-5
CDR3 protein: CASSYVGEETQYF

D gene: TRBD1
J gene: TRBJ1-4
V gene: TRBV14
CDR3 protein: CASSPITVGLTGRFF

D gene: TRBD2
J gene: TRBJ2-3
V gene: TRBV5-4
CDR3 protein: CASSLSGFGGADTQYF

D gene: .
J gene: TRBJ2-3
V gene: TRBV18
CDR3 protein: CASSPPSTHTDTQYF

D gene: .
J gene: TRBJ1-1
V gene: TRBV6-5
CDR3 protein: CASSYSQWNTEAFF

D gene: TRBD2
J gene: TRBJ2-3
V gene: TRBV27
CDR3 protein: CASSYQRGGADTQYF

D gene: .
J gene: TRBJ2-1
V gene: TRBV14
CDR3 protein: CASSQVGRGTVSYNEQFF

D gene: .
J gene: TRBJ1-1
V gene: TRBV5-4
CDR3 protein: CASSPRRGTMNTEAFF

D gene: TRBD1
J gene: TRBJ2-3
V gene: TRBV5-8
CDR3 protein: CASSARQGSNTQYF

D gene: .
J gene: TRBJ2-7
V gene: TRBV27
CDR3 protein: CASSFLSGRKKYEQYF

D gene: TRBD1
J gene: TRBJ1-2
V gene: TRBV9
CDR3 protein: CASSVNGQGGLFDGYTF

D gene: .
J gene: TRBJ1-6
V gene: TRBV4-3
CDR3 protein: CASSQASGGLGNSPLHF

D gene: .
J gene: TRBJ2-3
V gene: TRBV20-1
CDR3 protein: CSASAPGSSTDTQYF

D gene: TRBD1
J gene: TRBJ2-3
V gene: TRBV6-2/TRBV6-3
CDR3 protein: CASSSREGGPLGTDTQYF

D gene: .
J gene: TRBJ2-7
V gene: TRBV7-9
CDR3 protein: CASSAAGRGEQYF

D gene: .
J gene: TRBJ2-5
V gene: TRBV21-1
CDR3 protein: CASSWDRGGETQYF

D gene: .
J gene: TRBJ2-3
V gene: TRBV28
CDR3 protein: CASSSGGTDTQYF

D gene: .
J gene: TRBJ2-3
V gene: TRBV13
CDR3 protein: CASSPFTDTQYF

D gene: TRBD2
J gene: TRBJ2-3
V gene: TRBV6-4
CDR3 protein: CASSDSGGGTTDTQYF

D gene: .
J gene: TRBJ1-5
V gene: TRBV19
CDR3 protein: CASSQQTRDQPQHF

D gene: TRBD1
J gene: TRBJ1-1
V gene: TRBV5-4
CDR3 protein: CASSPMTGEAFF

D gene: TRBD1
J gene: TRBJ2-7
V gene: TRBV30
CDR3 protein: CAWSDKTGDYEQYF

D gene: TRBD1
J gene: TRBJ2-2
V gene: TRBV28
CDR3 protein: CASSPPKYRGSEDTGELFF

D gene: .
J gene: TRBJ1-5
V gene: TRBV19
CDR3 protein: CASSPPRADSNQPQHF

D gene: .
J gene: TRBJ1-4
V gene: TRBV4-2
CDR3 protein: CASSQVPGEIEKLFF

D gene: TRBD1
J gene: TRBJ2-1
V gene: TRBV29-1
CDR3 protein: CSVGPGQGDDNEQFF

D gene: TRBD2
J gene: TRBJ2-5
V gene: TRBV5-1
CDR3 protein: CASSLGCGGPEGETQYF

D gene: TRBD2
J gene: TRBJ2-5
V gene: TRBV9
CDR3 protein: CASSVDGGGRSETQYF

D gene: .
J gene: TRBJ2-7
V gene: TRBV5-5
CDR3 protein: CASSLARHYYEQYF

D gene: TRBD1
J gene: TRBJ1-5
V gene: TRBV7-8
CDR3 protein: CASSRTYRGGENQPQHF

D gene: .
J gene: TRBJ1-5
V gene: TRBV30
CDR3 protein: CAWSVSDRPQHF

D gene: TRBD1
J gene: TRBJ2-1
V gene: TRBV7-2
CDR3 protein: CASSLTGDTYNEQFF

D gene: .
J gene: TRBJ2-5
V gene: TRBV5-1
CDR3 protein: CASSTPHSGETQYF

D gene: TRBD1
J gene: TRBJ1-3
V gene: TRBV4-1
CDR3 protein: CASRVGQFSGNTIYF